Following are 9 T cell receptor beta chains from one sample sequenced in a study of CD8 T cells in ankylosing spondylitis. Via MiXCR, TCRdb re-called the 5' RACE reads, giving one row per CDR3 protein. The data hold some 130,000 distinct CDR3 sequences, with 6% to 8% observed a single time. Material for sequencing was blood, either unsorted or a sorted T cell fraction (not recorded which). These receptors were taken from a female donor with ankylosing spondylitis or in good health (not recorded which).

This clonotype was picked up many times. This chain joins TRBV12-3 or TRBV12-4 and TRBJ2-7, with TRBD2 matching over 8 bases. This CDR3 region has 14 residues. V shed 6 bases and J 4 bases; nucleotides not matched to a gene: 8. The CDR3 DNA sequence: TGTGCCAGCAGCCCTCCGGGACTAGAGTACGAGCAGTACTTC. This sequence encodes CASSPPGLEYEQYF.

V and J are TRBV28 and TRBJ2-3, with 10 positions matching TRBD1. The junction had 4 bases not matched to a gene; V was cut back by 4 bases and J by 0 bases. CDR1 is MDHEN, CDR2 SYDVKM, per germline. The CDR3 is 16 amino acids. The CDR3 sequence: CASSSRDRGSTDTQYF. CDR3 bases: TGTGCCAGCAGTTCCCGGGACAGGGGAAGCACAGATACGCAGTATTTT. Drawing the rest from reference TRBV28 and TRBJ2-3, the complete variable domain is DVKVTQSSRYLVKRTGEKVFLECVQDMDHENMFWYRQDPGLGLRLIYFSYDVKMKEKGDIPEGYSVSREKKERFSLILESASTNQTSMYLCASSSRDRGSTDTQYFGPGTRLTVL.

Ten or more counts support this clonotype. The chain uses TRBV15 and TRBJ1-4; TRBD1 is a possible D gene (6 bases). Trimming removed 5 bases at V and 2 bases at J, with 12 bases between. CDR1 is LNHNV, CDR2 YYDKDF, per germline (reference sequence). CDR3 length: 15 amino acids. CDR3 in DNA: TGTGCCACCAGCCCACGCAGGGGCACTAATGAAAAACTGTTTTTT. This encodes CATSPRRGTNEKLFF.

In this sample, this clonotype turned up many times. V usage is TRBV5-1 and J usage is TRBJ1-2, with TRBD1 identical over 7 bases. Germline trimming cut 0 bases from V and 0 bases from J; bases unmatched to any gene: 11. In germline, CDR1 is SGHRS, CDR2 YFSETQ. The CDR3 sequence is 18 residues long. This CDR3 is CASSLALRTGRANYGYTF. CDR3 in DNA: TGCGCCAGCAGCTTGGCCCTAAGGACAGGAAGAGCTAACTATGGCTACACCTTC.

This clonotype has a count of ten or more. The V call is TRBV11-2, the J call TRBJ2-1; 7 bases are a match to TRBD2. There are 13 residues in the CDR3. Per the germline V gene, CDR1 is SGHAT and CDR2 is FQNNGV. Here the CDR3 DNA reads TGTGGCACCCCGGGGGGCTCCTACAATGAGCAGTTCTTC. Protein product: CGTPGGSYNEQFF.

This clonotype appeared a few times. The chain couples TRBV7-6 to TRBJ1-1; D is uncertain. Trimming stripped 5 bases from V and 5 bases from J, with 12 bases between. Per germline, CDR1 SGHVS and CDR2 FNYEAQ. The CDR3 is made up of 13 amino acids. CDR3 coding DNA: TGTGCCAGCAGCCCCTCCCCGGGGACTGAAGCTTTCTTT. The encoded protein is CASSPSPGTEAFF. The variable domain in full, completed from reference TRBV7-6 and TRBJ1-1, reads GAGVSQSPRYKVTKRGQDVALRCDPISGHVSLYWYRQALGQGPEFLTYFNYEAQQDKSGLPNDRFSAERPEGSISTLTIQRTEQRDSAMYRCASSPSPGTEAFFGQGTRLTVV.

This clonotype was observed at least ten times. The V and J genes are TRBV9 and TRBJ1-5; unclear D gene. The CDR3 has 13 amino acids. V dropped 3 bases and J dropped 7 bases, with 11 bases sitting between them. Germline V CDR1 and CDR2: SGDLS, YYNGEE. The CDR3 nucleotides read TGTGCCAGCAGCGCCGACCTAGACCAGCCCCAGCATTTT. It yields the protein CASSADLDQPQHF.

Only one count was recorded for this clonotype. The chain recombines TRBV7-6 with TRBJ2-7; 8 bases are a match to TRBD1. This CDR3 comprises 14 residues. The germline gives CDR1 SGHVS, CDR2 FNYEAQ. J gave up 3 bases and V 5 bases, and 6 bases lay outside the gene matches. In DNA form, the CDR3 reads TGTGCCAGCAGCCCTAGGACAGGGCTCTACGAGCAGTACTTC. Translation gives CASSPRTGLYEQYF.

This chain uses TRBV7-2 with TRBJ2-2, with no clear D. V shed 9 bases and J shed 9 bases, with 20 bases lying between them. The CDR3 runs 14 residues. CDR1 and CDR2 (germline): SGHTA, FQGNSA. This chain's CDR3 is CARSPGLVCWELFF. DNA of the CDR3: TGTGCCAGGAGCCCCGGTCTGGTCTGCTGGGAGCTGTTTTTT.